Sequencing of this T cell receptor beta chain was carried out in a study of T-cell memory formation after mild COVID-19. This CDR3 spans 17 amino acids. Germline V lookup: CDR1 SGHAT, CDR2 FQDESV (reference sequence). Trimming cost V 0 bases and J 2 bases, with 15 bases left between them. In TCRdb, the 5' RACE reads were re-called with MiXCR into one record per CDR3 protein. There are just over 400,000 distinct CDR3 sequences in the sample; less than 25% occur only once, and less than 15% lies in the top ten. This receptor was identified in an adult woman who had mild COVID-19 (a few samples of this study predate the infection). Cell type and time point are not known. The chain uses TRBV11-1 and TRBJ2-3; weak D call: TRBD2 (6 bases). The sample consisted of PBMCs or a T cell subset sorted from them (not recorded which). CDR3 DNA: TGTGCCAGCAGCTTAGCGATAATAGCGGACAACACAGATACGCAGTATTTT. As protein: CASSLAIIADNTDTQYF.